These 9 T cell receptor beta chains were sequenced from one sample in a study of identical twins. TCRdb re-called the 5' RACE reads through MiXCR, storing one row per CDR3 protein. The table lists a few hundred thousand distinct CDR3 sequences, about 12% of them singletons. This sample also belongs to another study, concerning yellow fever vaccine responses in identical twins.

The sample was CD8+ T cells sorted from blood. The receptors stem from a woman under 30 in good health.

The chain combines TRBV9 with TRBJ2-2; no definite D call. The CDR3 sequence is 12 residues long. Germline V gives CDR1 SGDLS, CDR2 YYNGEE. With 3 bases removed from V and 4 bases from J, the gap between germline ends came to 4 bases. The chain's CDR3 is CASSELTGELFF. In nucleotides, the CDR3 is TGTGCCAGCAGCGAACTCACCGGGGAGCTGTTTTTT.

V gene TRBV4-2 combines with J gene TRBJ2-3; 9 nucleotides align to TRBD2. V lost 1 base and J lost 3; bases outside the gene matches: 8. The CDR3 spans 17 residues. Germline assignment: CDR1 LGHNA and CDR2 YNFKEQ. The CDR3 reads CASSQGMAGGPTDTQYF. Written as DNA, the CDR3 is TGTGCCAGCAGCCAAGGGATGGCGGGAGGGCCAACAGATACGCAGTATTTT.

This clonotype appeared many times. CDR3: CASTERDLNTEAFF. CDR3 sequence (DNA): TGTGCCAGCACCGAACGGGATCTGAACACTGAAGCTTTCTTT. V and J are TRBV7-9 and TRBJ1-1, with D unresolved. V was clipped by 7 bases and J by 0 bases, with 12 bases between them. This CDR3 is 14 amino acids long. Germline values: CDR1 SEHNR, CDR2 FQNEAQ (reference sequence).

The chain uses TRBV7-9 and TRBJ1-1; the D is unclear. The CDR3 loop spans 15 amino acids. Germline V gene data show CDR1 as SEHNR and CDR2 as FQNEAQ (reference sequence). Trimming cost V 5 bases and J 3 bases, with 16 bases left between them. CDR3 in DNA: TGTGCCAGCAGCCCCCCGGACGTTACGGACACTGAAGCTTTCTTT. Translating it yields CASSPPDVTDTEAFF.

This clonotype was recorded at least ten times. J is TRBJ1-5 and V is TRBV4-1; tentative D call: TRBD1 (6 bases). Between the trimmed V and J ends, which lost 0 bases and 3 bases, there was a span of 12 bases. The CDR3 has 16 residues. Germline values: CDR1 MGHRA, CDR2 YSYEKL. In nucleotides, the CDR3 is TGCGCCAGCAGCCAAGATCGTAGGGGGTTCAATCAGCCCCAGCATTTT. Residues: CASSQDRRGFNQPQHF.

This clonotype was seen at least ten times. The J gene is TRBJ2-7, the V gene TRBV28; maybe TRBD2 (5 bases). The germline V and J ends were trimmed by 3 bases and 1 base, with 7 bases remaining between them. Germline CDR1 is MDHEN and CDR2 is SYDVKM. This CDR3 is built from 13 residues. The CDR3 region is CASSFGVSYEQYF. CDR3 coding DNA: TGTGCCAGCAGTTTCGGGGTATCCTACGAGCAGTACTTC. Full variable domain (rest looked up from reference TRBV28 and TRBJ2-7): DVKVTQSSRYLVKRTGEKVFLECVQDMDHENMFWYRQDPGLGLRLIYFSYDVKMKEKGDIPEGYSVSREKKERFSLILESASTNQTSMYLCASSFGVSYEQYFGPGTRLTVT.

The gene calls are TRBV28 and TRBJ2-1; maybe TRBD2 (6 bases). With 3 bases removed from V and 4 bases from J, the gap between germline ends came to 13 bases. CDR1 and CDR2 (germline): MDHEN, SYDVKM. CDR3 length equals 15 residues. The DNA of the CDR3 is TGTGCCAGCAGTTTGTATGCGGGGTCTTACAATGAGCAGTTCTTC. It specifies CASSLYAGSYNEQFF.

This clonotype was counted between two and nine times. The CDR3 loop reads CSVDGQGQGKIYV. The CDR3 DNA follows: TGCAGCGTTGACGGGCAAGGACAGGGAAAAATCTACGTC. The V and J genes are TRBV29-1 and TRBJ2-7; 8 bases match TRBD1. Germline V CDR1 and CDR2: SQVTM, ANQGSEA. CDR3 length: 13 residues. The V segment lost 3 bases and the J segment 13 bases; nucleotides outside the gene matches: 14.

On this clonotype itself: Relative to the germline gene, one junction end is altered; a read error may explain this. The chain joins TRBV7-7 to TRBJ2-2, with D maybe TRBD1 (6 bases). This CDR3 region has 15 residues. Germline CDR1 and CDR2: SSHAT and FNYEAQ (reference sequence). The CDR3 bases are TGTGCCAGCAGCTATCAGGGGTCGGGCACCGGGGAGTTGTTTTTT. This translates into CASSYQGSGTGELFF.